This passage covers 32 T cell receptor beta chains from one sample sequenced in a study of blood T cell repertoires in COVID-19. Clones were sequenced by immunoSEQ multiplex PCR, and TCRdb holds only the in-frame ones, with some missing. The table includes 250,000 to 300,000 clones, about 68% detected once. Sample: peripheral blood. All receptors come from a woman of 80 years or more with acute or convalescent COVID-19.

This clone has just one count. The rearrangement joins TRBV15 to TRBJ1-5; maybe TRBD1 (5 bases). The CDR3 loop spans 15 amino acids. Germline V gives CDR1 LNHNV, CDR2 YYDKDF (reference sequence). The V gene lost 0 bases and the J gene lost 3 bases, with 9 bases spanning the gap. The CDR3 sequence is CATSRDPGFNQPQHF. The CDR3 DNA sequence: TGTGCCACCAGCAGAGATCCAGGGTTCAATCAGCCCCAGCATTTT.

The chain has TRBV19 and TRBJ2-3, with no clear D. The CDR3 runs 11 residues. In germline, CDR1 is LNHDA, CDR2 SQIVND (reference sequence). V was trimmed by 3 bases and J by 5 bases, leaving 3 bases between them. CDR3 DNA: TGTGCCAGTAGTATGAGAGATACGCAGTATTTT. It codes for CASSMRDTQYF.

This clone was detected only a few times. The rearrangement uses TRBV20-1 and TRBJ1-2; TRBD1 might be the D (5 bases). Germline V gene data show CDR1 as DFQATT and CDR2 as SNEGSKA (reference sequence). CDR3 size: 17 residues. Trimming pared 3 bases from V and 2 bases from J, leaving 22 bases between. CDR3 sequence reads: CSASDLTPGRGNYGYTF. DNA for the CDR3: TGCAGTGCTAGTGACCTCACCCCGGGACGGGGGAACTATGGCTACACCTTC.

This chain joins TRBV19 and TRBJ2-7, with TRBD2 matching over 8 bases. Looked up from germline, CDR1 is LNHDA and CDR2 is SQIVND (reference sequence). CDR3 length: 15 residues. The junction had 8 bases not matched to a gene; V was cut back by 5 bases and J by 2 bases. CDR3 loop: CASSRRGESAYEQYF. The CDR3 DNA sequence: TGTGCCAGTAGTCGGCGGGGGGAATCGGCCTACGAGCAGTACTTC.

The chain is built from TRBV7-9 and TRBJ1-1; a weak D match, TRBD1 (5 bases). Germline assignment: CDR1 SEHNR and CDR2 FQNEAQ (reference sequence). Deletions cut 6 bases from V and 4 bases from J, with 21 bases between. The CDR3 extends over 16 amino acids. The CDR3 sequence: CASRRLQGRVGTEAFF. The CDR3 DNA follows: TGTGCCAGCAGACGTCTTCAGGGTCGAGTGGGCACTGAAGCTTTCTTT.

The V and J genes are TRBV2 and TRBJ1-2; TRBD1 might be the D (5 bases). From germline, CDR1 is SNHLY and CDR2 FYNNEI. CDR3 length equals 14 residues. V dropped 2 bases and J dropped 8 bases, with 15 bases sitting between them. CDR3 in amino acids: CASSEYDRGLGYTF. The CDR3 DNA follows: TGTGCCAGCAGTGAATACGACAGAGGCTTGGGCTACACCTTC.

A few counts support this clone. The chain employs TRBV24-1 and TRBJ1-5; D is unclear. CDR1 and CDR2 (germline): KGHDR, SFDVKD. The CDR3 covers 14 residues. The V gene lost 9 bases and the J gene lost 11 bases, with 22 bases spanning the gap. CDR3 amino acids: CATFLWAGLKSQHF. The CDR3 nucleotides are TGTGCCACCTTTCTGTGGGCAGGACTGAAGTCCCAGCATTTT.

This chain links TRBV2 with TRBJ1-5; 8 bases align to TRBD1. Germline V CDR1 and CDR2: SNHLY, FYNNEI. The CDR3 is 17 residues long. With V trimmed by 4 bases and J by 3 bases, 11 bases remained unmatched. The CDR3 is CASSAFAGQVINQPQHF. The DNA of the CDR3 is TGTGCCAGCAGTGCTTTCGCGGGACAGGTCATCAATCAGCCCCAGCATTTT. The variable domain in full, completed from reference TRBV2 and TRBJ1-5, reads EPEVTQTPSHQVTQMGQEVILRCVPISNHLYFYWYRQILGQKVEFLVSFYNNEISEKSEIFDDQFSVERPDGSNFTLKIRSTKLEDSAMYFCASSAFAGQVINQPQHFGDGTRLSIL.

This CDR3 reads CASSLVTGNYGYTF. CDR3 DNA: TGTGCCAGCAGCTTGGTTACCGGTAACTATGGCTACACCTTC. The chain is built from TRBV5-4 and TRBJ1-2; no firm D call. V was clipped by 0 bases and J by 1 base, with 7 bases between them. The CDR3 is 14 amino acids. Per the germline V gene, CDR1 is SGHNT and CDR2 is YYREEE (reference sequence). The complete variable domain, with remaining parts taken from reference TRBV5-4 and TRBJ1-2, reads ETGVTQSPTHLIKTRGQQVTLRCSSQSGHNTVSWYQQALGQGPQFIFQYYREEENGRGNFPPRFSGLQFPNYSSELNVNALELDDSALYLCASSLVTGNYGYTFGSGTRLTVV.

This chain links TRBV28 with TRBJ1-4; D gene unclear. V dropped 7 bases and J dropped 0 bases, with 9 bases sitting between them. The germline gives CDR1 MDHEN, CDR2 SYDVKM. CDR3 size: 14 residues. CDR3 in amino acids: CASKTFSTNEKLFF. Written as DNA, the CDR3 is TGTGCCAGCAAAACTTTTTCAACTAATGAAAAACTGTTTTTT.

The J gene is TRBJ2-2, the V gene TRBV9; perhaps TRBD2 as D (6 bases). Trimming shortened V by 5 bases and J by 6 bases, and 11 bases separated the two germline ends. Germline CDR1 is SGDLS and CDR2 is YYNGEE. The CDR3 spans 13 residues. The CDR3 DNA is TGTGCCAGCAGATACGGGAGCGCCGGGGAGCTGTTTTTT. Protein sequence: CASRYGSAGELFF.

The V gene is TRBV10-3, the J gene TRBJ1-4; D perhaps matches TRBD1 (5 bases). The CDR3 has 13 amino acids. Germline CDR1 is ENHRY and CDR2 is SYGVKD. V shed 11 bases and J shed 8 bases, with 18 bases lying between them. CDR3 region: CAGGDGAGEKLFF. For the CDR3, the DNA is TGTGCCGGGGGGGACGGAGCCGGCGAAAAACTGTTTTTT.

V is TRBV7-9 and J is TRBJ2-5; tentatively, D is TRBD1 (6 bases). V shed 4 bases and J shed 5 bases, with 14 bases lying between them. The CDR3 spans 14 residues. Germline V gene data show CDR1 as SEHNR and CDR2 as FQNEAQ (reference sequence). CDR3 sequence (DNA): TGTGCCAGCAGCTCCCGGACAGTACCGGAGACCCAGTACTTC. This encodes CASSSRTVPETQYF.

The genes are TRBV25-1 and TRBJ1-3; 7 nucleotides match TRBD1. Per the germline V gene, CDR1 is MGHDK and CDR2 is SYGVNS. V lost 1 base, J lost 3 bases, and 6 bases stayed unmatched. The CDR3 covers 16 residues. CDR3 sequence reads: CASSESRGLIGNTIYF. CDR3 nucleotide sequence: TGTGCCAGCAGTGAATCAAGGGGGCTGATTGGAAACACCATATATTTT.

V is TRBV13 and J is TRBJ1-1; 7 bases agree with TRBD1. The CDR3 spans 20 residues. Germline V gene sequence: CDR1 PRHDT, CDR2 FYEKMQ (reference sequence). J lost 1 base, V lost 2 bases, and 19 bases had no gene match. This CDR3 is CASSLRNKRPGTEKNTEAFF. In nucleotides, the CDR3 is TGTGCCAGCAGCTTACGTAACAAAAGACCCGGGACAGAAAAGAACACTGAAGCTTTCTTT.

CDR3 amino acids: CASSSGYEQYF. In DNA, the CDR3 is TGTGCCAGCAGTTCAGGGTACGAGCAGTACTTC. This chain connects TRBV12-3 or TRBV12-4 to TRBJ2-7; D may be TRBD1 (5 bases). V was cut by 4 bases and J by 4 bases, with 5 bases left in between. CDR3 size: 11 residues.

There are a few counts of this clone. The chain has TRBV29-1 and TRBJ1-3, with D uncertain. V lost 4 bases and J lost 0, with 4 bases in between. Germline lookup yields CDR1 SQVTM and CDR2 ANQGSEA. The CDR3 spans 12 residues. The CDR3 nucleotides are TGCAGCGTTGCCATCTCTGGAAACACCATATATTTT. It codes for CSVAISGNTIYF.

V gene TRBV6-5 combines with J gene TRBJ1-5; D uncertain. CDR1 is MNHEY, CDR2 SVGAGI, per germline. CDR3 length: 15 residues. The V and J ends lost 7 bases and 2 bases respectively, with 15 bases between them. The CDR3 DNA reads TGTGCCAGCAACTCGGCGGGTGTAGGCAATCAGCCCCAGCATTTT. Translated: CASNSAGVGNQPQHF.

The V call is TRBV5-5, the J call TRBJ1-3, with D unclear. Germline assignment: CDR1 SGHKS and CDR2 YYEKEE (reference sequence). Trimming cost V 1 base and J 3 bases, with 8 bases left between them. The CDR3 contains 14 residues. The CDR3 DNA is TGTGCCAGCAGCTTGTGGGAGGGTGGAAACACCATATATTTT. It translates to CASSLWEGGNTIYF.

Of note for this clone: This CDR3 is also generated by other DNA sequences in the sample. CDR3 DNA sequence: TGTGCCAGCAGCTTGACAGGGTACGAGCAGTACTTC. Protein product: CASSLTGYEQYF. The chain recombines TRBV7-8 with TRBJ2-7, with 7 bases identical to TRBD1. Germline loops: CDR1 SGHVS, CDR2 FQNEAQ. This CDR3 is built from 12 residues. J was trimmed by 4 bases and V by 3 bases; bases with no gene match: 0.

This clone was seen only once. The chain is built from TRBV6-5 and TRBJ1-2; 7 bases agree with TRBD1. The CDR3 spans 14 residues. Per germline, CDR1 MNHEY and CDR2 SVGAGI. The V gene end was trimmed by 6 bases and the J gene end by 5 bases; junction bases not matched to a gene: 9. CDR3 residues: CASRATGQSYGYTF. The CDR3 region has the DNA TGTGCCAGCAGGGCTACGGGACAGTCATATGGCTACACCTTC.

This clone came up a few times. The J gene is TRBJ1-1, the V gene TRBV20-1; D is uncertain. Trimming pared 4 bases from V and 6 bases from J, leaving 9 bases between. Germline V lookup: CDR1 DFQATT, CDR2 SNEGSKA (reference sequence). CDR3 length: 11 amino acids. The DNA for the CDR3 is TGCAGTGCTATCCTAGTTCCTGAAGCTTTCTTT. It encodes CSAILVPEAFF.

This rearrangement joins TRBV11-1 to TRBJ1-6; D is possibly TRBD1 (5 bases). This CDR3 comprises 13 residues. Trimming shortened V by 5 bases and J by 8 bases, and 10 bases separated the two germline ends. The germline V gene encodes CDR1 SGHAT and CDR2 FQDESV (reference sequence). The CDR3 reads CASSRTRYSPLHF. As DNA, the CDR3 is TGTGCCAGCAGCCGGACACGCTATTCACCCCTCCACTTT.

There are a few counts of this clone. Other DNA sequences in this sample translate to the same CDR3. The chain is built from TRBV19 and TRBJ1-2; TRBD1 aligns across 8 bases. CDR1 and CDR2 (germline): LNHDA, SQIVND (reference sequence). The J segment lost 4 bases and the V segment lost 4 bases, leaving 2 bases of the junction unmatched. CDR3 length: 13 residues. CDR3 nucleotide sequence: TGTGCCAGTAGTACAGGGACAGGCTATGGCTACACCTTC. Its protein product is CASSTGTGYGYTF.

This clone has a handful of counts. The CDR3 DNA reads TGTGCCAGCAGCTTACCACTAGCGGGGGCAGAGACCCAGTACTTC. It encodes CASSLPLAGAETQYF. This sequence joins TRBV7-2 and TRBJ2-5, with TRBD2 matching 11 bases. With 2 bases clipped from V and 4 bases from J, the junction kept 3 bases outside the gene matches. The germline V gene encodes CDR1 SGHTA and CDR2 FQGNSA. The CDR3 runs 15 residues.

This clone was observed once. This chain joins TRBV29-1 and TRBJ2-1; the match to TRBD1 covers 9 bases. This CDR3 is 16 amino acids long. The germline gives CDR1 SQVTM, CDR2 ANQGSEA. V lost 6 bases to trimming and J lost 7 bases; unmatched junction nucleotides: 16. The CDR3 coding sequence is TGCAGCGTGGGCAAACACAGGGGGCAGGTCGGGAATGAGCAGTTCTTC. Translated: CSVGKHRGQVGNEQFF.

This CDR3 reads CASSYNGQTNSPLHF. CDR3 DNA: TGTGCCAGCTCGTACAATGGGCAGACTAATTCACCCCTCCACTTT. The V call is TRBV6-5, the J call TRBJ1-6; D is undetermined. The CDR3 runs 15 residues. V was trimmed by 8 bases and J by 6 bases, leaving 17 bases between them. Germline CDR1 reads MNHEY; CDR2 reads SVGAGI.

The rearrangement links TRBV2 to TRBJ2-1, with D possibly matching TRBD1 (6 bases). Trimming left V 5 bases short and J 1 base short, with 12 bases between. The length of the CDR3 is 15 residues. Germline-derived CDR1 and CDR2 are SNHLY and FYNNEI. Here the CDR3 reads CASSQGRGSYNEQFF. CDR3 DNA sequence: TGTGCCAGCAGTCAGGGGCGTGGGTCCTACAATGAGCAGTTCTTC.

The CDR3 loop reads CASSPSGTGGASHPPLHF. CDR3 sequence (DNA): TGTGCCAGCAGCCCCTCCGGGACAGGGGGCGCGAGCCACCCACCCCTCCACTTT. This chain uses TRBV3-1 (or the pseudogene TRBV3-2) with TRBJ1-6; 12 bases are shared with TRBD1. Germline V gene lookup returns CDR1 LGHDT and CDR2 YNNKEL (reference sequence). CDR3 size: 18 residues. V was clipped by 4 bases and J by 11 bases; unmatched bases: 15.

The rearrangement uses TRBV27 and TRBJ1-6; D is unclear. The germline V gene encodes CDR1 MNHEY and CDR2 SMNVEV (reference sequence). Deletions cut 7 bases from V and 13 bases from J, with 17 bases between. This CDR3 is 13 amino acids long. The CDR3 sequence: CASIRGIQEPLHF. CDR3 DNA sequence: TGTGCCAGCATCCGCGGGATTCAGGAGCCCCTCCACTTT.

This clone was counted a few times. The genes are TRBV2 and TRBJ2-3; D is unclear. Germline V gene lookup returns CDR1 SNHLY and CDR2 FYNNEI. Trimming cost V 0 bases and J 3 bases, with 4 bases left between them. The CDR3 spans 13 residues. The DNA of the CDR3 is TGTGCCAGCAGTGAAGCACAAACAGATACGCAGTATTTT. This codes for CASSEAQTDTQYF.

The V call is TRBV19, the J call TRBJ1-5; 8 bases agree with TRBD1. Germline loops: CDR1 LNHDA, CDR2 SQIVND (reference sequence). The CDR3 loop spans 18 amino acids. With V trimmed by 6 bases and J by 0 bases, 13 bases remained unmatched. CDR3 nucleotides: TGTGCCAGTAGGAAACAGGGGGGTATCCTCTATAGCAATCAGCCCCAGCATTTT. Amino acids: CASRKQGGILYSNQPQHF.